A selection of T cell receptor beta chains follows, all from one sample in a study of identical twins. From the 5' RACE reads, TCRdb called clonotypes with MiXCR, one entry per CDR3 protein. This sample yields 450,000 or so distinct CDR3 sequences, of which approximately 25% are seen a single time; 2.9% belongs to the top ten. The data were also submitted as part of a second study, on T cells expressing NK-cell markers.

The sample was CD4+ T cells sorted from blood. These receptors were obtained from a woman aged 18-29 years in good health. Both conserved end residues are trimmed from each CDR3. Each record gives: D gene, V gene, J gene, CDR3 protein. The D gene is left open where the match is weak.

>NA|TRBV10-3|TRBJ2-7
AISEVGYEQY
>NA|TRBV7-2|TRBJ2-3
ASRRTSLSTDTQY
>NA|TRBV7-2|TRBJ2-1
ASSSQATGLGGNEQF
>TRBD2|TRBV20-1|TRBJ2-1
SARSGLFNEQF
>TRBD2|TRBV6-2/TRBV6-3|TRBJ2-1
ASGMTSGHEQF
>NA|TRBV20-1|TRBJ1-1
SARLGPVGF
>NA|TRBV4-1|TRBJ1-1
ASSGILKNTEAF
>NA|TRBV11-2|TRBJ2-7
ASSLELGGSVAYEQY
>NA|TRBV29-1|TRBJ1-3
SVLGGGSGNTIY
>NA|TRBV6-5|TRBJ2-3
ASSYSLALSTDTQY
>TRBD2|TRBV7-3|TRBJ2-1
ASSLNILAGEQF
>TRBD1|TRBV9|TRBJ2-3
ASSVHRTGWEDTQY
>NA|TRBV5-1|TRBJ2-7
ASSLAGILGAYEQY
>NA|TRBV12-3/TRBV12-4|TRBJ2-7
ASSKGTIGEQY
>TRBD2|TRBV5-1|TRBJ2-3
ASSLDPAGGPYTQY
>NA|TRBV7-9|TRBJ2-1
ASQDVGFDEQF
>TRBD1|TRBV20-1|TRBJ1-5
SALDRVNQPQH